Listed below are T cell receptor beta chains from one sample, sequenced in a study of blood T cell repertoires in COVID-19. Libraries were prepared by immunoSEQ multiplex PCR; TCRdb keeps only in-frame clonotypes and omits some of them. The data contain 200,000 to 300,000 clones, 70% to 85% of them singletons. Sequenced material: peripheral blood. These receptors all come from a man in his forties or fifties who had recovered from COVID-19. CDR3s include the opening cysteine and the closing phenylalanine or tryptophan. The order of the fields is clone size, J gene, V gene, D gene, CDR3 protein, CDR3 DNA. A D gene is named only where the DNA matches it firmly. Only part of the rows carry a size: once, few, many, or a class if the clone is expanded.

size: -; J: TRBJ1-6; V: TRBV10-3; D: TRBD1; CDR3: CAISELGQGASSPLHF; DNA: TGTGCCATCAGTGAGTTGGGACAGGGGGCCAGTTCACCCCTCCACTTT
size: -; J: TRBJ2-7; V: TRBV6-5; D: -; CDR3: CASSSHPGGYEQYF; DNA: TGTGCCAGCAGCTCGCACCCCGGAGGCTACGAGCAGTACTTC
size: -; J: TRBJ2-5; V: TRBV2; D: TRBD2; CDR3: CASSGRLGLAGASGETQYF; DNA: TGTGCCAGCAGTGGACGTCTGGGACTAGCGGGGGCCAGCGGAGAGACCCAGTACTTC
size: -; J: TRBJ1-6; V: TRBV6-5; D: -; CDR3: CASSWGHNSPLHF; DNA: TGTGCCAGCAGTTGGGGGCATAATTCACCCCTCCACTTT
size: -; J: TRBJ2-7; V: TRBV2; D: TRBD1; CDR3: CASTIDRGLSYEQYF; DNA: TGTGCCAGCACCATCGACAGGGGGCTTTCCTACGAGCAGTACTTC
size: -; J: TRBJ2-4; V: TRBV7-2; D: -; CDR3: CASSPSGFPTMSQYF; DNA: TGTGCCAGCAGCCCGTCAGGGTTCCCTACGATGTCTCAGTACTTC
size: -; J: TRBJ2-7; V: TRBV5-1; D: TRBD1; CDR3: CASSDRGVYEQYF; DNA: TGCGCCAGCTCGGACAGGGGGGTCTACGAGCAGTACTTC
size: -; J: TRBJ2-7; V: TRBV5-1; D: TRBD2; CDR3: CASSWTSGGPYEQYF; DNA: TGCGCCAGCAGCTGGACTAGCGGGGGGCCCTACGAGCAGTACTTC
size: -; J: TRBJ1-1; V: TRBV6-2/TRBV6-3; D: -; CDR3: CASSYFAGSPTEAFF; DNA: TGTGCCAGCAGTTATTTCGCCGGGAGCCCCACTGAAGCTTTCTTT
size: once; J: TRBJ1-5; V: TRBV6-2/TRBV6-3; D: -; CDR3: CASSEPYSNQPQHF; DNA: TGTGCCAGCAGCGAGCCTTATAGCAATCAGCCCCAGCATTTT
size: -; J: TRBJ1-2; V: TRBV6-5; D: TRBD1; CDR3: CASRPGQGGYTF; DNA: TGTGCCAGCAGGCCCGGACAGGGAGGCTACACCTTC
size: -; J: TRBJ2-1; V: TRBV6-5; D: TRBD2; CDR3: CARRGAGGIHNEQFF; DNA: TGTGCTAGACGAGGGGCGGGAGGGATTCACAATGAGCAGTTCTTC
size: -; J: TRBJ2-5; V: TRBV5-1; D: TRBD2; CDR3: CASAASLAGGRETQYF; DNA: TGCGCCAGCGCAGCCTCACTAGCGGGAGGGCGAGAGACCCAGTACTTC
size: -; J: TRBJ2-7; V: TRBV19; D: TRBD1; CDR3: CASRKEIGTVGVYEQYF; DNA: TGTGCCAGCCGGAAGGAAATAGGGACAGTGGGGGTCTACGAGCAGTACTTC
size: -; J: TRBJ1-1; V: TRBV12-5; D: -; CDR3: CASGSSGRGSTEAFF; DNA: TGTGCTAGTGGTTCCTCAGGGCGGGGGAGCACTGAAGCTTTCTTT
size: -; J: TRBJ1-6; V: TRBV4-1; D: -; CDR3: CASSQDLRSPLHF; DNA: TGCGCCAGCAGCCAAGATCTGCGGTCACCCCTCCACTTT
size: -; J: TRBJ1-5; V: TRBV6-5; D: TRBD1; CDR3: CAGTGGNNQPQHF; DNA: TGTGCCGGCACAGGGGGGAACAATCAGCCCCAGCATTTT
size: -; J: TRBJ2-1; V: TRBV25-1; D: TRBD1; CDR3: CASSELTGSKDNEQFF; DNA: TGTGCCAGCAGTGAACTGACAGGGTCGAAGGACAATGAGCAGTTCTTC
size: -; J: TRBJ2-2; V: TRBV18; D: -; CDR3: CASSLMGPNTGELFF; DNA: TGTGCCAGCTCACTTATGGGGCCAAACACCGGGGAGCTGTTTTTT
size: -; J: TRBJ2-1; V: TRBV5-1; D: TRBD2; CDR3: CASSPRTSGPRHYEQFF; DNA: TGCGCCAGCAGCCCACGGACTAGCGGGCCCCGGCACTATGAGCAGTTCTTC
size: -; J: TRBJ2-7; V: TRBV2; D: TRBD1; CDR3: CASSDRTGASYEQYF; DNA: TGTGCCAGCAGTGATAGGACAGGGGCCTCCTACGAGCAGTACTTC
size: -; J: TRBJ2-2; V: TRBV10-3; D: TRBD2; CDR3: CAISGASGEHTGELFF; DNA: TGTGCCATCAGTGGTGCTAGCGGGGAGCACACCGGGGAGCTGTTTTTT
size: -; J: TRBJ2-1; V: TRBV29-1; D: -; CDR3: CSVEGGSSYNEQFF; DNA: TGCAGCGTTGAAGGCGGAAGCTCCTACAATGAGCAGTTCTTC
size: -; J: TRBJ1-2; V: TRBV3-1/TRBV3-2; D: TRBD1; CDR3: CASSQADRAYGYTF; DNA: TGTGCCAGCAGCCAAGCGGACAGGGCCTATGGCTACACCTTC
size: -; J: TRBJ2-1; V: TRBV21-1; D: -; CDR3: CASRAKGLTSYNEQFF; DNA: TGTGCCAGCAGGGCAAAAGGACTCACGTCGTACAATGAGCAGTTCTTC
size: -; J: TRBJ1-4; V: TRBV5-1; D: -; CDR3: CASSLTGNEKLFF; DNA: TGCGCCAGCAGCTTGACAGGGAATGAAAAACTGTTTTTT
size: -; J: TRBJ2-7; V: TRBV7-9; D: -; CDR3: CASSALSSYEQYF; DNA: TGTGCCAGCAGCGCTTTGAGTTCCTACGAGCAGTACTTC
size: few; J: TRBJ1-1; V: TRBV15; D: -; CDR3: CATSRGGDTEAFF; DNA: TGTGCCACCAGCAGAGGCGGGGACACTGAAGCTTTCTTT
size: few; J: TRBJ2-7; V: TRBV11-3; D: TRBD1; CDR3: CASSYRGSAYEQYF; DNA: TGTGCCAGCAGCTACAGGGGATCCGCCTACGAGCAGTACTTC
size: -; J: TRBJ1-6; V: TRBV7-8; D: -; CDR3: CASSLVIENNSPLHF; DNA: TGTGCCAGCAGCTTGGTCATAGAGAATAATTCACCCCTCCACTTT
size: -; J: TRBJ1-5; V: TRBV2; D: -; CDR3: CASSEYRDMQPQHF; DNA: TGTGCCAGCAGTGAATACAGGGATATGCAGCCCCAGCATTTT